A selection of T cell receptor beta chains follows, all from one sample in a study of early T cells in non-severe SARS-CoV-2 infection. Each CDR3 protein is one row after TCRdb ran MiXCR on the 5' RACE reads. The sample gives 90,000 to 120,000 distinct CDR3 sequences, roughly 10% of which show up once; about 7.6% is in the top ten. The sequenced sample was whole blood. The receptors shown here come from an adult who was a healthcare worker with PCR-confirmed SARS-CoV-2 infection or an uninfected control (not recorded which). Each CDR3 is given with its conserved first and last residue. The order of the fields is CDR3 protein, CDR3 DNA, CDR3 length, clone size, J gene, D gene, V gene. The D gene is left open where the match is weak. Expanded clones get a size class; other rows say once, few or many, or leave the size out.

CASRRTVTNEKLFF	TGTGCCAGCAGGCGGACAGTAACTAATGAAAAACTGTTTTTT	14	many	TRBJ1-4	NA	TRBV28
CASSPRRGRYGYTF	TGTGCCAGCAGCCCCCGACGGGGCCGTTATGGCTACACCTTC	14	many	TRBJ1-2	NA	TRBV11-2
CASSLDGYTF	TGTGCCAGCAGCTTAGATGGCTACACCTTC	10	many	TRBJ1-2	NA	TRBV7-6
CSARGYDGELFF	TGCAGTGCTAGAGGGTATGACGGGGAGCTGTTTTTT	12	NA	TRBJ2-2	NA	TRBV20-1
CATSDREPALGSDTQYF	TGTGCCACCAGTGATCGGGAGCCGGCGCTGGGATCAGATACGCAGTATTTT	17	many	TRBJ2-3	NA	TRBV24-1
CASRQDGGNQPQHF	TGTGCCAGCAGGCAAGACGGCGGCAATCAGCCCCAGCATTTT	14	few	TRBJ1-5	NA	TRBV12-3/TRBV12-4
CASSPVSPGELFF	TGTGCCAGCAGCCCTGTTAGTCCCGGGGAGCTGTTTTTT	13	many	TRBJ2-2	NA	TRBV7-3
CASSVIMDTEAFF	TGTGCCAGCAGCGTAATAATGGACACTGAAGCTTTCTTT	13	NA	TRBJ1-1	NA	TRBV7-2
CAISGHRDVNYEQYF	TGTGCCATCAGTGGACACCGCGACGTAAACTACGAGCAGTACTTC	15	many	TRBJ2-7	NA	TRBV10-3
CASSVDGSHEQYF	TGTGCCAGCAGCGTAGACGGGAGCCACGAGCAGTACTTC	13	few	TRBJ2-7	NA	TRBV9
CASSSERIQGTQYF	TGTGCCAGCAGCTCGGAGAGGATCCAGGGTACGCAGTATTTT	14	NA	TRBJ2-3	NA	TRBV11-1
CASVPGFGYNEQFF	TGTGCCAGCGTACCAGGGTTCGGCTACAATGAGCAGTTCTTC	14	NA	TRBJ2-1	NA	TRBV6-2/TRBV6-3
CSARSTEGQQDEQYF	TGCAGTGCTCGAAGCACGGAGGGCCAACAGGACGAGCAGTACTTC	15	many	TRBJ2-7	NA	TRBV20-1
CASSLAGTGTGKVQFF	TGCGCCAGCAGCCTCGCCGGGACAGGGACGGGTAAGGTGCAGTTCTTC	16	few	TRBJ2-1	TRBD1	TRBV4-3
CASRRTGERTEAFF	TGTGCCAGCAGGCGGACAGGGGAGAGGACTGAAGCTTTCTTT	14	NA	TRBJ1-1	TRBD1	TRBV6-2/TRBV6-3
CSAAEYNEQFF	TGCAGTGCTGCGGAATACAATGAGCAGTTCTTC	11	NA	TRBJ2-1	NA	TRBV20-1
CASSLGQSEAFF	TGCGCCAGCAGCTTGGGACAGTCAGAAGCTTTCTTT	12	NA	TRBJ1-1	NA	TRBV5-1
CATSAAGQRTDTQYF	TGTGCCACCAGTGCTGCGGGACAGCGCACAGATACGCAGTATTTT	15	many	TRBJ2-3	NA	TRBV24-1
CASSQDTSGISYNEQFF	TGCGCCAGCAGCCAAGATACGAGCGGGATATCCTACAATGAGCAGTTCTTC	17	many	TRBJ2-1	TRBD2	TRBV4-3
CSAGTGGNSYEQYF	TGCAGTGCTGGTACTGGGGGAAACTCCTACGAGCAGTACTTC	14	NA	TRBJ2-7	NA	TRBV20-1
CASSLERGNEKLFF	TGTGCCAGCAGTCTCGAGAGAGGGAATGAAAAACTGTTTTTT	14	many	TRBJ1-4	NA	TRBV7-2
CAISEGVNEKLFF	TGTGCCATCAGTGAGGGTGTAAATGAAAAACTGTTTTTT	13	many	TRBJ1-4	NA	TRBV10-3
CSARWLVDTQCF	TGCAGTGCTAGGTGGCTCGTAGATACGCAGTGTTTT	12	NA	TRBJ2-3	NA	TRBV20-1
CASSLGPGGPYEQYF	TGTGCCAGCAGCTTGGGCCCAGGGGGCCCCTACGAGCAGTACTTC	15	few	TRBJ2-7	TRBD1	TRBV5-4
CASSYGVTNYGYTF	TGTGCCAGCAGTTACGGGGTGACCAACTATGGCTACACCTTC	14	NA	TRBJ1-2	NA	TRBV6-6
CASSRDSLRGYEQYF	TGTGCCAGCAGTCGCGACAGTTTACGAGGCTACGAGCAGTACTTC	15	NA	TRBJ2-7	NA	TRBV16
CSVVYWAERTQETQYF	TGCAGCGTTGTTTATTGGGCAGAACGGACGCAAGAGACCCAGTACTTC	16	NA	TRBJ2-5	NA	TRBV29-1
CASNGVAGNQPQHF	TGTGCCAGCAATGGGGTAGCGGGCAATCAGCCCCAGCATTTT	14	few	TRBJ1-5	NA	TRBV28
CSARDKRQYF	TGCAGTGCTAGAGACAAACGGCAGTACTTC	10	NA	TRBJ2-7	NA	TRBV20-1
CASSLTPGSYEQYF	TGTGCCAGCAGCTTAACCCCAGGATCCTACGAGCAGTACTTC	14	many	TRBJ2-7	NA	TRBV7-3
CASSLEAGRSEQYF	TGTGCCAGCAGCTTAGAGGCTGGGCGTTCCGAGCAGTACTTC	14	NA	TRBJ2-7	NA	TRBV7-2
CASSAPGSSYERYF	TGTGCCAGCTCAGCCCCGGGATCATCCTACGAGCGGTACTTC	14	few	TRBJ2-7	NA	TRBV18
CASSLDMGQQETQYF	TGTGCCAGCAGCTTAGATATGGGACAACAAGAGACCCAGTACTTC	15	many	TRBJ2-5	NA	TRBV11-2
CAWSVLVSGTQYF	TGTGCCTGGAGTGTACTTGTCTCGGGGACCCAGTACTTC	13	many	TRBJ2-5	NA	TRBV30
CASSTVAGISNQPQHF	TGTGCCAGTAGCACCGTTGCAGGGATAAGCAATCAGCCCCAGCATTTT	16	many	TRBJ1-5	NA	TRBV19
CSVGDRVSTDTQYF	TGCAGCGTTGGGGACAGGGTTAGCACAGATACGCAGTATTTT	14	NA	TRBJ2-3	TRBD1	TRBV29-1
CAISGGDTVYF	TGTGCCATCAGTGGGGGGGACACAGTATACTTC	11	few	TRBJ2-5	NA	TRBV10-3
CASSYTSGRGGEQFF	TGTGCCAGCAGCTACACTAGCGGGAGGGGAGGTGAGCAGTTCTTC	15	many	TRBJ2-1	TRBD2	TRBV3-1
CASSLGFRQSSYNEQFF	TGTGCCAGCAGCTTAGGGTTTCGACAGAGCTCCTACAATGAGCAGTTCTTC	17	many	TRBJ2-1	NA	TRBV11-2
CASSQDVEPSYEQYF	TGCGCCAGCAGCCAAGACGTGGAACCCTCATACGAGCAGTACTTC	15	few	TRBJ2-7	NA	TRBV4-3
CASSLEAPGGTDTQYF	TGTGCCAGCAGCTTAGAAGCCCCCGGGGGCACAGATACGCAGTATTTT	16	few	TRBJ2-3	NA	TRBV11-2
CASSYLGTSEGTQYF	TGTGCCAGCAGTTACCTTGGGACTAGCGAAGGGACCCAGTACTTC	15	many	TRBJ2-5	TRBD2	TRBV6-2/TRBV6-3
CASRPTSAYNEQFF	TGTGCCAGCAGGCCAACTAGCGCTTACAATGAGCAGTTCTTC	14	few	TRBJ2-1	TRBD2	TRBV6-2/TRBV6-3
CATSPGPRIEQFF	TGTGCCACCTCTCCGGGGCCCCGGATTGAGCAGTTCTTC	13	NA	TRBJ2-1	NA	TRBV15
CSARDSLGNYEQYF	TGCAGTGCTAGAGATTCCCTAGGGAACTACGAGCAGTACTTC	14	many	TRBJ2-7	NA	TRBV20-1
CASSQDRFGTGVYGYTF	TGCGCCAGCAGCCAAGACCGCTTCGGGACAGGCGTTTATGGCTACACCTTC	17	many	TRBJ1-2	TRBD1	TRBV4-3
CASSRSTGRWYTQYF	TGTGCCAGCAGCCGGTCGACAGGGAGGTGGTATACGCAGTATTTT	15	few	TRBJ2-3	NA	TRBV11-2
CASSLAFPGVDEKLFF	TGTGCCAGCAGCTTAGCGTTTCCCGGGGTCGACGAAAAACTGTTTTTT	16	many	TRBJ1-4	NA	TRBV7-2
CASTVGGSDSYNEQFF	TGTGCCAGCACAGTGGGCGGGAGCGACTCCTACAATGAGCAGTTCTTC	16	NA	TRBJ2-1	TRBD2	TRBV28
CATSDADRYGYTF	TGTGCCACCAGTGATGCAGACCGCTATGGCTACACCTTC	13	few	TRBJ1-2	NA	TRBV24-1